A selection of T cell receptor beta chains follows, all from one sample in a study of shared clonotypes between healthy human individuals. Using immunoSEQ multiplex PCR, the repertoire was profiled, and TCRdb retains in-frame clones only, with some absent. Among under 850,000 clones listed, nearly 95% were seen once. The specimen sequenced was naive CD8+ T cells sorted from blood. Source of these receptors: a man aged 30 to 45 in good health. The CDR3 runs from the conserved cysteine through the conserved F or W. D genes are given only for firm matches. The listing skips clone size in some rows; elsewhere it reads once, few, many or a size class.

D gene	CDR3 length	J gene	clone size	V gene	CDR3 protein	CDR3 DNA
.	15	TRBJ1-5	.	TRBV5-5	CASSSYPGNNQPQHF	TGTGCCAGCAGCTCATATCCGGGGAACAATCAGCCCCAGCATTTT
.	14	TRBJ2-7	once	TRBV10-3	CAISEGQGIYEQYF	TGTGCCATCAGTGAGGGCCAGGGGATATACGAGCAGTACTTC
.	13	TRBJ2-1	.	TRBV25-1	CASSEGSPNEQFF	TGTGCCAGCAGTGAGGGCTCGCCCAATGAGCAGTTCTTC
TRBD2	17	TRBJ2-3	.	TRBV7-3	CASSKNPAGVGTDTQYF	TGTGCCAGCAGCAAAAATCCGGCGGGAGTCGGCACAGATACGCAGTATTTT
.	14	TRBJ2-5	once	TRBV11-2	CASRSYRDQETQYF	TGTGCCAGCAGGTCGTACAGGGACCAAGAGACCCAGTACTTC
TRBD2	13	TRBJ2-7	.	TRBV29-1	CSVGTSGSYEQYF	TGCAGCGTCGGTACTAGCGGGAGCTACGAGCAGTACTTC
.	14	TRBJ2-7	.	TRBV4-3	CASSQDSGIGEQYF	TGCGCCAGCAGCCAAGATTCAGGGATCGGCGAGCAGTACTTC
TRBD1	17	TRBJ2-3	.	TRBV4-1	CASSQDPDRGFTDTQYF	TGCGCCAGCAGCCAAGACCCGGACAGGGGCTTCACAGATACGCAGTATTTT
.	15	TRBJ2-1	.	TRBV15	CATSRGRDLYNEQFF	TGTGCCACCAGCAGAGGCCGGGACTTATACAATGAGCAGTTCTTC
.	15	TRBJ1-5	.	TRBV27	CASSLTGLGNQPQHF	TGTGCCAGCAGTTTAACGGGGCTAGGCAATCAGCCCCAGCATTTT
.	18	TRBJ1-1	once	TRBV12-2	CASRSGRDSGVCGTEAFF	TGTGCAAGTCGCAGCGGGCGGGACAGTGGTGTGTGTGGCACTGAAGCTTTCTTT
TRBD1	16	TRBJ1-4	.	TRBV5-6	CASHSFRGQANEKLFF	TGTGCCAGCCACTCCTTTCGTGGACAGGCTAATGAAAAACTGTTTTTT
.	14	TRBJ2-5	.	TRBV18	CASSPRGYQETQYF	TGTGCCAGCTCACCGCGTGGGTACCAAGAGACCCAGTACTTC
TRBD2	18	TRBJ2-1	.	TRBV7-8	CASSLGASIGGSSNEQFF	TGTGCCAGCAGCTTAGGTGCCTCTATAGGCGGGAGTTCAAATGAGCAGTTCTTC
TRBD1	14	TRBJ2-7	.	TRBV9	CASSVGQGNYEQYF	TGTGCCAGCAGCGTAGGACAGGGGAACTACGAGCAGTACTTC
.	14	TRBJ2-7	.	TRBV10-2	CASNQHGLFYEQYF	TGCGCCAGCAACCAACACGGGCTTTTCTACGAGCAGTACTTC
.	15	TRBJ2-1	.	TRBV4-3	CASSQGRVRDNEQFF	TGCGCCAGCAGCCAAGGGCGCGTCCGGGACAATGAGCAGTTCTTC
.	17	TRBJ2-2	.	TRBV9	CASSVEDQGRRAGELFF	TGTGCCAGCAGCGTAGAGGACCAGGGCAGGCGCGCCGGGGAGCTGTTTTTT
TRBD2	17	TRBJ2-1	once	TRBV28	CASSSGTSGTFPDEQFF	TGTGCCAGCAGTTCTGGGACTAGCGGGACTTTCCCGGATGAGCAGTTCTTC
TRBD2	16	TRBJ2-5	.	TRBV7-9	CASSPPPLAGVETQYF	TGTGCCAGCAGCCCGCCCCCCCTAGCGGGAGTAGAGACCCAGTACTTC
TRBD1	15	TRBJ2-3	.	TRBV13	CASSSRGQGLDTQYF	TGTGCCAGCAGCTCTCGGGGACAGGGATTGGATACGCAGTATTTT
TRBD2	18	TRBJ2-3	.	TRBV29-1	CSVDPGLAAAQSTDTQYF	TGCAGCGTGGATCCGGGACTAGCGGCCGCTCAAAGCACAGATACGCAGTATTTT
.	15	TRBJ2-5	.	TRBV4-1	CASSQVLTGQETQYF	TGCGCCAGCAGCCAGGTTCTGACAGGCCAAGAGACCCAGTACTTC
TRBD2	17	TRBJ2-3	.	TRBV2	CASIGYGGDMGTDTQYF	TGTGCCAGCATAGGCTACGGGGGGGATATGGGCACAGATACGCAGTATTTT
.	15	TRBJ2-1	.	TRBV13	CASSLGSGSYNEQFF	TGTGCCAGCAGCTTAGGCAGCGGATCCTACAATGAGCAGTTCTTC
.	16	TRBJ2-3	.	TRBV27	CASSLLWSGITDTQYF	TGTGCCAGCAGTTTGTTGTGGTCCGGAATCACAGATACGCAGTATTTT
.	14	TRBJ2-7	.	TRBV19	CASSYAGATYEQYF	TGTGCCAGTAGTTACGCCGGGGCCACCTACGAGCAGTACTTC
.	14	TRBJ1-2	.	TRBV9	CASSVGGNVYGYTF	TGTGCCAGCAGCGTAGGGGGAAACGTCTATGGCTACACCTTC
.	14	TRBJ1-4	.	TRBV28	CASSRYRQTEKLFF	TGTGCCAGCAGTCGATACCGACAAACTGAAAAACTGTTTTTT
.	14	TRBJ2-7	.	TRBV21-1	CASSKFPGSYEQYF	TGTGCCAGCAGCAAATTTCCGGGCTCCTACGAGCAGTACTTC
.	17	TRBJ1-1	.	TRBV7-9	CASSLARYRGLNTEAFF	TGTGCCAGCAGCTTAGCCAGGTATCGGGGCTTGAACACTGAAGCTTTCTTT
TRBD2	19	TRBJ2-1	.	TRBV7-9	CASSLAGFAGGPRYNEQFF	TGTGCCAGCAGCTTAGCTGGTTTCGCGGGAGGGCCTCGCTACAATGAGCAGTTCTTC
TRBD2	16	TRBJ2-3	.	TRBV29-1	CSVDSKGLAVTDTQYF	TGCAGCGTTGATTCGAAGGGACTAGCGGTCACAGATACGCAGTATTTT
.	15	TRBJ2-7	.	TRBV4-1	CASSPSAQGPYEQYF	TGCGCCAGCAGCCCGTCGGCACAGGGCCCCTACGAGCAGTACTTC
.	15	TRBJ2-3	few	TRBV19	CASSPEEGHTDTQYF	TGTGCCAGTAGTCCCGAGGAGGGCCACACAGATACGCAGTATTTT
.	16	TRBJ2-5	.	TRBV7-9	CASSLSRGTDQETQYF	TGTGCCAGCAGCTTATCTAGGGGAACGGACCAAGAGACCCAGTACTTC
TRBD1	15	TRBJ2-1	.	TRBV10-1	CASSPTGGGYNEQFF	TGCGCCAGCAGTCCAACAGGGGGCGGCTACAATGAGCAGTTCTTC
TRBD2	13	TRBJ2-1	.	TRBV7-6	CASSFRLAFEQFF	TGTGCCAGCAGCTTTCGACTAGCTTTTGAGCAGTTCTTC
.	14	TRBJ1-5	.	TRBV9	CASSVGGGPEPQHF	TGTGCCAGCAGCGTAGGGGGGGGCCCGGAGCCCCAGCATTTT
TRBD1	13	TRBJ2-5	once	TRBV2	CASGRTGEETQYF	TGTGCCAGCGGGCGAACAGGGGAAGAGACCCAGTACTTC
TRBD1	16	TRBJ1-4	.	TRBV6-5	CASSHLTVTGGGKLFF	TGTGCCAGCAGTCACTTGACAGTTACAGGGGGAGGGAAACTGTTTTTT
TRBD2	16	TRBJ2-3	.	TRBV30	CAWSTGLAGPTDTQYF	TGTGCCTGGAGTACCGGACTAGCGGGACCCACAGATACGCAGTATTTT
.	14	TRBJ2-1	.	TRBV15	CATSSLSGYNEQFF	TGTGCCACCAGCAGCTTATCAGGCTACAATGAGCAGTTCTTC
.	12	TRBJ1-1	.	TRBV28	CASSLLRREAFF	TGTGCCAGCAGTTTATTGAGGCGGGAAGCTTTCTTT
.	14	TRBJ1-1	.	TRBV13	CASSLGGGNTEAFF	TGTGCCAGCAGCTTAGGAGGGGGGAACACTGAAGCTTTCTTT
.	14	TRBJ2-1	.	TRBV5-1	CASSLWSPGGEQFF	TGCGCCAGCAGCTTGTGGTCACCCGGCGGTGAGCAGTTCTTC
.	15	TRBJ2-3	.	TRBV5-8	CASSPDGQRTDTQYF	TGTGCCAGCAGCCCGGACGGACAACGCACAGATACGCAGTATTTT
.	13	TRBJ1-2	.	TRBV29-1	CSVEEVGSPIDTF	TGCAGCGTTGAAGAGGTGGGCAGCCCTATTGACACCTTC
.	14	TRBJ2-7	.	TRBV5-5	CASSLVGEPYEQYF	TGTGCCAGCAGCTTGGTGGGGGAACCCTACGAGCAGTACTTC
TRBD2	13	TRBJ2-7	.	TRBV29-1	CSVISGTPYEQYF	TGCAGCGTTATTAGCGGGACCCCCTACGAGCAGTACTTC
.	11	TRBJ2-5	.	TRBV20-1	CSARWGETQYF	TGCAGTGCTAGGTGGGGGGAGACCCAGTACTTC
TRBD1	13	TRBJ1-1	once	TRBV28	CASSSTGGTEAFF	TGTGCCAGCAGTTCCACAGGGGGCACTGAAGCTTTCTTT
.	15	TRBJ2-3	.	TRBV6-6	CASSFGRASTDTQYF	TGTGCCAGCAGTTTCGGACGTGCTAGCACAGATACGCAGTATTTT